This T cell receptor beta chain was recovered during a study of identical twins (dated by TCRdb to 2016 to 2018). Study-level background: To test whether fetal clonotypes persist, the study used deep sequencing on TCR alpha and beta repertoires from monozygotic twins, unrelated adults of various ages, and cord blood. Replicate twin experiments were performed at different times using different library preparation protocols to rule out contamination. The full study reports these points: Fewer insertions were carried by abundant cord blood beta clonotypes; a weaker similar trend was observed in young adult naive repertoires, while no such trend was observed in memory repertoires. Out-of-frame TCR alpha sequences shared between twins showed an excess of low generation-probability sequences compared with coincidental sharing between unrelated individuals. Excess twin sharing in beta out-of-frame sequences was weaker because fewer shared sequences lowered the signal-to-noise ratio. Because the same donors could not be followed over many years, the conclusions relied on cross-sectional statistical analysis. Out-of-frame TCR alpha sharing in monozygotic twins was systematically underestimated by recombination models, whereas sharing between unrelated individuals was in agreement with the recombination models. Zero-insertion analyses could be partly confounded by invariant T cells such as MAIT and iNKT, although diverse VJ usage argued against such confounding for most clonotypes.

Points on this clonotype: Its antigen remains unidentified. Per-base quality was not reported, and no clone a single base away is much larger than it.

Only healthy Caucasian donors were included. Receptors were amplified or captured by 5' RACE. This sample was sequenced with an Illumina HiSeq 2000. Template switching added a universal primer binding site, and the final cDNA carried a unique molecular identifier that allowed TCR cDNA molecules to be counted accurately. Specific primers in the conserved constant-segment region were used to synthesize first-strand cDNA for the TCR alpha and beta chains. Each cDNA library was double barcoded, with a SMART-Mk sample barcode plus Illumina barcodes, to control for contamination. TruSeq adapter sequences and Illumina sample barcodes were added in two successive PCR steps. TCR alpha and beta cDNA libraries were sequenced on the Illumina HiSeq platform with custom primers. Per the authors' processing: Unique molecular identifiers were extracted from raw reads with MiGEC, and CDR3 positions were determined with MiXCR. Recombination models were inferred per individual with the repgenHMM and IGoR tools using an EM algorithm. The tcR package in R was used for shared clonotype analysis, with sharing normalized by the product of cloneset sizes. To study raw recombination without the effects of thymic and clonal selection, out-of-frame nonproductive sequences were analyzed. In-frame beta chains were kept once TCRdb had trimmed the public reads at Q25 with fastp and called clones with MiXCR. Each record represents a unique CDR3 protein, reported with the most common genes and DNA among its rows. These V and J calls originate from TCRdb's pipeline instead of the authors' own analysis. Here the sample has about 1.7 million distinct CDR3 sequences; roughly a third occur a single time. The ten largest clonotypes hold under 0.35% of the sample.

V and J lose 3 bases and 6 bases, and a span of 10 bases separates them. The CDR3 covers 13 residues, taking in both the cysteine and the phenylalanine. The kept DNA is CDR3 alone, 39 bases in frame from the first base. CDR1 and CDR2, looked up from the germline V gene, are ENHRY and SYGVKD. The sequenced material came from cord blood. This TCR was recovered from a newborn girl in good health. The chain is encoded by TRBV10-3 joined to TRBJ2-3; the best D guess is TRBD1, with 6 bases matching. The CDR3 in this case is CAISDRGVDTQYF. The DNA reads as follows: TGTGCCATCAGTGACAGGGGTGTTGATACGCAGTATTTT.